This T cell receptor beta chain derives from a study of T-cell memory formation after mild COVID-19. About the study: Largely, the TCR clusters proved donor specific.

This clonotype was seen more than once but under ten times. Its antigen is unknown. Sample barcodes and UMIs were carried by the TCR alpha and TCR beta cDNA libraries that 5'RACE generated with constant-segment primers. TCRdb passed the 5' RACE reads through MiXCR, listing each CDR3 protein once. The top ten clones hold approximately 3.4% of a sample with about 170,000 distinct CDR3 sequences, 10% to 15% of them seen once. Overall study findings and caveats: Some clones that responded were present in memory (sampled pre-infection), which suggests cross-reactive memory joined. Clones that shrank (day 15 to 85) were balanced CD4/CD8, whereas later expanders leaned CD4+.

Sequencing was performed on PBMCs or a T cell subset sorted from them (not recorded which). This TCR came from a man between 18 and 35 years old who had mild COVID-19 (a few samples of this study predate the infection). Cell type and time point are not known.

The CDR3 sequence: CASSWGTGYEQYF. The CDR3 nucleotides read TGTGCCAGCAGCTGGGGGACAGGCTACGAGCAGTACTTC. V is TRBV7-6 and J is TRBJ2-7, with TRBD1 matching over 8 bases. The germline V gene encodes CDR1 SGHVS and CDR2 FNYEAQ. V shed 4 bases, J shed 3 bases, and the junction held 2 bases outside the gene matches. There are 13 residues in the CDR3.